These 21 T cell receptor beta chains originate from one sample sequenced in a study of blood T cell repertoires in COVID-19. Generated by immunoSEQ multiplex PCR, the TCRdb table keeps only in-frame clones and is missing some. The table has over 250,000 clones, approximately 85% seen once; the top ten hold approximately 11%. The sample consisted of peripheral blood. Every receptor here comes from a woman in her seventies with acute or convalescent COVID-19.

The chain links TRBV11-2 to TRBJ2-3, with 8 bases lining up with TRBD2. Losses at the gene ends were 3 bases for V and 2 bases for J; bases not matched to a gene: 10. This CDR3 is 17 amino acids long. CDR1 is SGHAT, CDR2 FQNNGV, per germline. The CDR3 region is CASSFPQSGGATDTQYF. The CDR3 DNA sequence: TGTGCCAGCAGCTTCCCTCAGTCCGGGGGGGCCACAGATACGCAGTATTTT.

The V gene is TRBV9, the J gene TRBJ2-5; 11 nucleotides agree with TRBD1. The CDR3 runs to 16 residues. Germline V gene sequence: CDR1 SGDLS, CDR2 YYNGEE. J lost 1 base, V lost 7 bases, and 9 bases had no gene match. In nucleotides, the CDR3 is TGTGCCAGCCAAACCGGACAGGGGGCCCTCCAAGAGACCCAGTACTTC. Protein: CASQTGQGALQETQYF. Based on the CDR3 plus reference TRBV9 and TRBJ2-5, the full variable domain is DSGVTQTPKHLITATGQRVTLRCSPRSGDLSVYWYQQSLDQGLQFLIQYYNGEERAKGNILERFSAQQFPDLHSELNLSSLELGDSALYFCASQTGQGALQETQYFGPGTRLLVL.

The V call is TRBV5-4, the J call TRBJ1-1; D is undetermined. Trimming removed 4 bases from V and 9 bases from J, with 16 bases in between. Germline V gene sequence: CDR1 SGHNT, CDR2 YYREEE (reference sequence). The CDR3 is 13 amino acids. DNA of the CDR3: TGTGCCAGCAGCCCGACCACAGAGGGTCAAGCTTTCTTT. Amino acid sequence: CASSPTTEGQAFF.

J is TRBJ2-2 and V is TRBV7-9; D is possibly TRBD2 (5 bases). Trimming removed 1 base at V and 2 bases at J, with 8 bases between. The CDR3 length is 15 residues. Germline CDR1 is SEHNR and CDR2 is FQNEAQ (reference sequence). CDR3 sequence reads: CASSLGLPNTGELFF. DNA for the CDR3: TGTGCCAGCAGCTTAGGACTACCAAACACCGGGGAGCTGTTTTTT.

V and J are TRBV7-2 and TRBJ2-1; the D gene is possibly TRBD2 (7 bases). Trimming pared 8 bases from V and 9 bases from J, leaving 17 bases between. Germline V gene data show CDR1 as SGHTA and CDR2 as FQGNSA. The CDR3 runs to 13 residues. For the CDR3, the DNA is TGTGCCAGCGGGGGGGGGCCCGCATTTGAGCAGTTCTTC. Its protein is CASGGGPAFEQFF.

The gene calls are TRBV12-3 or TRBV12-4 and TRBJ1-3, with D possibly matching TRBD1 (5 bases). This CDR3 spans 13 amino acids. Trimming shortened V by 6 bases and J by 3 bases, and 9 bases separated the two germline ends. CDR3 nucleotide sequence: TGTGCCAGCAGGCAGGGAGGTGGAAACACCATATATTTT. Amino acids: CASRQGGGNTIYF.

The rearrangement uses TRBV2 and TRBJ2-3, with a weak D call TRBD2 (7 bases). V gave up 6 bases and J gave up 4 bases, with 20 bases separating them. The germline CDR1 and CDR2 sequences are SNHLY and FYNNEI. This CDR3 is built from 16 residues. The CDR3 reads CASSEKGRGPSDTQYF. CDR3 in DNA: TGTGCCAGCAGCGAAAAGGGGCGGGGGCCTTCAGATACGCAGTATTTT.

The rearrangement joins TRBV13 to TRBJ2-3; a possible D gene is TRBD1 (5 bases). This CDR3 has 13 amino acids. From germline, CDR1 is PRHDT and CDR2 FYEKMQ (reference sequence). V dropped 3 bases and J dropped 4 bases, with 8 bases sitting between them. In DNA, the CDR3 is TGTGCCAGCAGCTTCCAGGGTGCAGATACGCAGTATTTT. It encodes CASSFQGADTQYF.

V gene TRBV7-3 combines with J gene TRBJ1-2; the D is unclear. Germline-derived CDR1 and CDR2 are SGHTA and FQGTGA. Trimming removed 2 bases at V and 4 bases at J, with 8 bases between. This CDR3 comprises 13 residues. The CDR3 bases are TGTGCCAGCAGCTTAGGCACAGCCTATGGCTACACCTTC. Protein: CASSLGTAYGYTF.

The chain couples TRBV11-2 to TRBJ2-3, with 9 bases fitting TRBD2. V trimming: 3 bases; J trimming: 4 bases; junction bases outside the gene matches: 8. Germline assignment: CDR1 SGHAT and CDR2 FQNNGV. The CDR3 covers 16 residues. The DNA for the CDR3 is TGTGCCAGCAGCTTCACGAGCGGGGGGACCCCAGATACGCAGTATTTT. Translated, it gives CASSFTSGGTPDTQYF.

The chain links TRBV6-5 to TRBJ2-3; D perhaps matches TRBD2 (6 bases). The CDR3 length is 14 residues. From germline, CDR1 is MNHEY and CDR2 SVGAGI. Trimming took 6 bases from V and 1 from J, leaving 11 bases between them. CDR3 in amino acids: CASSLGEGTDTQYF. CDR3 sequence (DNA): TGTGCCAGCAGCCTCGGGGAGGGCACAGATACGCAGTATTTT.

The chain links TRBV7-8 to TRBJ1-2; 9 positions match TRBD1. V lost 6 bases to trimming and J lost 1 base; unmatched junction nucleotides: 3. CDR1 is SGHVS and CDR2 is FQNEAQ in the germline V gene. The CDR3 sequence is 14 residues long. CDR3 coding DNA: TGTGCCAGCAGTGACAGGGGGTTTAACTATGGCTACACCTTC. It yields the protein CASSDRGFNYGYTF.

DNA of the CDR3: TGCAGCGCGACATCCGGGACAGGAAGATTTCAGCCCCAGCATTTT. Translated: CSATSGTGRFQPQHF. The V gene is TRBV29-1, the J gene TRBJ1-5; TRBD1 aligns across 8 bases. Looked up from germline, CDR1 is SQVTM and CDR2 is ANQGSEA. CDR3 size: 15 residues. V was pared by 7 bases and J by 6 bases, with 14 bases of the junction left unmatched.

The J gene is TRBJ2-1, the V gene TRBV5-6; D unclear. The germline CDR1 and CDR2 sequences are SGHDT and YYEEEE. The CDR3 runs 16 residues. V was cut by 3 bases and J by 0 bases, with 13 bases left in between. The CDR3 DNA is TGTGCCAGCAGCTCGAGACTGATGAGCTCCTACAATGAGCAGTTCTTC. Translating gives CASSSRLMSSYNEQFF. The variable domain in full, with the rest retrieved from reference TRBV5-6 and TRBJ2-1, is DAGVTQSPTHLIKTRGQQVTLRCSPKSGHDTVSWYQQALGQGPQFIFQYYEEEERQRGNFPDRFSGHQFPNYSSELNVNALLLGDSALYLCASSSRLMSSYNEQFFGPGTRLTVL.

The chain uses TRBV6-1 and TRBJ2-6; weak D call: TRBD1 (5 bases). The CDR3 extends over 18 amino acids. The germline CDR1 and CDR2 sequences are MNHNS and SASEGT. The germline V and J ends were trimmed by 4 bases and 3 bases, with 19 bases remaining between them. The CDR3 reads CASSGSDRRSFGANVLTF. Here the CDR3 DNA reads TGTGCCAGCAGTGGGTCTGACAGACGGTCGTTTGGGGCCAACGTCCTGACTTTC.

The chain joins TRBV5-5 to TRBJ1-4; D gene ambiguous. Germline V lookup: CDR1 SGHKS, CDR2 YYEKEE (reference sequence). With 1 base removed from V and 7 bases from J, the gap between germline ends came to 8 bases. This CDR3 is 13 amino acids long. CDR3 in amino acids: CASSLLRVEKLFF. In DNA, the CDR3 is TGTGCCAGCAGCTTGCTGCGGGTTGAAAAACTGTTTTTT.

The genes are TRBV19 and TRBJ1-4; the D gene is possibly TRBD1 (5 bases). The CDR3 extends over 13 amino acids. Deletions cut 11 bases from V and 5 bases from J, with 15 bases between. CDR1 is LNHDA and CDR2 is SQIVND in the germline V gene (reference sequence). DNA of the CDR3: TGTGCCTCCAAGAGACAGAGAAATGAAAAACTGTTTTTT. Translating it yields CASKRQRNEKLFF.

The chain combines TRBV5-1 with TRBJ2-1, with TRBD2 identical over 11 bases. Trimming at V came to 3 bases and at J to 6 bases, leaving 17 bases not matched to a gene. Germline CDR1 and CDR2: SGHRS and YFSETQ. CDR3 length: 19 amino acids. The CDR3 here is CASSWTALTLAGGPNEQFF. The CDR3, as DNA: TGCGCCAGCAGCTGGACCGCTCTAACTCTAGCGGGGGGCCCCAATGAGCAGTTCTTC.

The chain links TRBV23-1 to TRBJ1-5; TRBD1 matches at 7 bases. TRBV23-1 counts as an open reading frame of uncertain function. The trim removed 0 bases at V and 7 bases at J, leaving 6 bases unmatched. The CDR3 runs to 15 residues. For the CDR3, the DNA is TGCGCCAGCAGTCAATCAGTAAGGGGGCCACAGCCCCAGCATTTT. Its protein product is CASSQSVRGPQPQHF.

This sequence joins TRBV5-1 and TRBJ1-2; 9 bases fit TRBD1. The V gene's germline CDR1 is SGHRS and CDR2 YFSETQ. V gave up 1 base and J gave up 4 bases; unmatched junction bases: 5. This CDR3 has 15 residues. In DNA, the CDR3 is TGCGCCAGCAGCTTGACAGGGGGCTTTAGCTATGGCTACACCTTC. Encoded protein: CASSLTGGFSYGYTF.

Comments on this clone: Different DNA sequences within this sample yield the same CDR3. The chain is built from TRBV5-1 and TRBJ1-5, with D uncertain. CDR1 and CDR2 (germline): SGHRS, YFSETQ. V lost 1 base to trimming and J lost 7 bases, with 6 bases between them. This CDR3 is built from 12 residues. CDR3 amino acids: CASSLSGQPQHF. Here the CDR3 DNA reads TGCGCCAGCAGCTTGAGCGGGCAGCCCCAGCATTTT. Looking up the rest from reference TRBV5-1 and TRBJ1-5 gives the full variable domain: KAGVTQTPRYLIKTRGQQVTLSCSPISGHRSVSWYQQTPGQGLQFLFEYFSETQRNKGNFPGRFSGRQFSNSRSEMNVSTLELGDSALYLCASSLSGQPQHFGDGTRLSIL.